These 32 T cell receptor beta chains share one sample of origin, sequenced in a study of cytomegalovirus exposure and HLA in healthy donors. PCR employed 60 Vbeta and 13 Jbeta primers. Sequencing was performed with immunoSEQ multiplex PCR; in TCRdb, only in-frame clones are kept and a portion is missing. The sample consists of 110,000 or so clones, approximately 16% of them appearing once. The sequencing sample was made of PBMCs. Receptors originate from a female donor in good health and CMV-seronegative.

This clone has only a few counts. V usage is TRBV5-1 and J usage is TRBJ2-1; D possibly corresponds to TRBD1 (5 bases). This CDR3 spans 16 amino acids. The germline V gene has CDR1 SGHRS and CDR2 YFSETQ. Trimming cost V 1 base and J 6 bases, with 17 bases left between them. Here the CDR3 DNA reads TGCGCCAGCAGCTTGTTTGGGCAGTCTAGGGGCAATGAGCAGTTCTTC. Amino acids: CASSLFGQSRGNEQFF.

The rearrangement links TRBV14 to TRBJ2-7; 8 bases agree with TRBD1. V shed 0 bases and J 3 bases; nucleotides not matched to a gene: 1. The germline CDR1 and CDR2 sequences are SGHDN and FVKESK. This CDR3 is 14 amino acids long. The CDR3 loop is CASSQDDRGYEQYF. CDR3 nucleotide sequence: TGTGCCAGCAGCCAAGATGACAGGGGCTACGAGCAGTACTTC. Filled out from reference TRBV14 and TRBJ2-7, the complete variable domain reads EAGVTQFPSHSVIEKGQTVTLRCDPISGHDNLYWYRRVMGKEIKFLLHFVKESKQDESGMPNNRFLAERTGGTYSTLKVQPAELEDSGVYFCASSQDDRGYEQYFGPGTRLTVT.

V and J are TRBV4-3 and TRBJ1-4; D is perhaps TRBD1 (6 bases). This CDR3 comprises 16 residues. Germline loops: CDR1 LGHNA, CDR2 YSLEER. Deletions cut 4 bases from V and 5 bases from J, with 17 bases between. DNA of the CDR3: TGCGCCAGCAGCCGGCAAACAGGGTCGGGCAATGAAAAACTGTTTTTT. This encodes CASSRQTGSGNEKLFF.

This clone has at least ten counts. The chain is built from TRBV5-4 and TRBJ1-1, with a possible D match to TRBD1 (5 bases). Germline V gives CDR1 SGHNT, CDR2 YYREEE (reference sequence). Trimming pared 4 bases from V and 1 base from J, leaving 17 bases between. CDR3 length equals 16 residues. DNA of the CDR3: TGTGCCAGCAGCCCCGATCTTGGGGCCAGGAACACTGAAGCTTTCTTT. This sequence encodes CASSPDLGARNTEAFF.

The genes are TRBV9 and TRBJ1-4, with a weak D call TRBD1 (6 bases). The V end was cut by 4 bases, the J end by 2 bases, with 12 bases between. The CDR3 contains 15 residues. Germline V lookup: CDR1 SGDLS, CDR2 YYNGEE. This CDR3 reads CASSPLTGTNEKLFF. The CDR3 DNA is TGTGCCAGCAGCCCCCTAACAGGGACTAATGAAAAACTGTTTTTT.

This chain links TRBV9 with TRBJ2-7, with TRBD2 identical over 14 bases. The germline CDR1 and CDR2 sequences are SGDLS and YYNGEE. With 3 bases clipped from V and 2 bases from J, the junction kept 1 base outside the gene matches. The CDR3 is 15 residues long. CDR3: CASSGGLAGAYEQYF. DNA for the CDR3: TGTGCCAGCAGCGGGGGACTAGCGGGGGCCTACGAGCAGTACTTC. Drawing the rest from reference TRBV9 and TRBJ2-7, the complete variable domain is DSGVTQTPKHLITATGQRVTLRCSPRSGDLSVYWYQQSLDQGLQFLIQYYNGEERAKGNILERFSAQQFPDLHSELNLSSLELGDSALYFCASSGGLAGAYEQYFGPGTRLTVT.

This chain uses TRBV7-9 with TRBJ1-4; the match to TRBD1 covers 9 bases. Looked up from germline, CDR1 is SEHNR and CDR2 is FQNEAQ (reference sequence). The CDR3 has 14 residues. V shed 3 bases, J shed 5 bases, and the junction held 1 base outside the gene matches. The CDR3 region is CASSFGQGNEKLFF. CDR3 DNA: TGTGCCAGCAGCTTCGGACAGGGGAATGAAAAACTGTTTTTT.

This clone has a handful of counts. This rearrangement joins TRBV4-3 to TRBJ2-7; D perhaps matches TRBD2 (5 bases). Germline CDR1 reads LGHNA; CDR2 reads YSLEER. V dropped 0 bases and J dropped 3 bases, with 9 bases sitting between them. The CDR3 sequence is 14 residues long. DNA for the CDR3: TGCGCCAGCAGCCAAGAATCGGGGATCTACGAGCAGTACTTC. This gives the protein CASSQESGIYEQYF.

This clone has only a few counts. The rearrangement uses TRBV7-2 and TRBJ2-1, with TRBD1 identical over 7 bases. Germline V gives CDR1 SGHTA, CDR2 FQGNSA. Germline trimming cut 9 bases from V and 2 bases from J; bases unmatched to any gene: 1. There are 12 residues in the CDR3. CDR3 in DNA: TGTGCCAGACAGGGGCCCTACAATGAGCAGTTCTTC. Translated, it gives CARQGPYNEQFF.

The chain is built from TRBV7-9 and TRBJ2-1; D perhaps matches TRBD1 (5 bases). V lost 3 bases and J lost 5, with 17 bases in between. This CDR3 has 16 amino acids. Germline CDR1 and CDR2: SEHNR and FQNEAQ (reference sequence). CDR3 sequence (DNA): TGTGCCAGCAGCTTTTTCGGTCAGGGTTCTCACAATGAGCAGTTCTTC. This sequence encodes CASSFFGQGSHNEQFF.

The chain is built from TRBV10-3 and TRBJ1-5; 9 nucleotides match TRBD1. This CDR3 spans 17 amino acids. Germline CDR1 ENHRY, CDR2 SYGVKD. V lost 7 bases and J lost 0; bases outside the gene matches: 10. The CDR3 region is CAITGQGSADSNQPQHF. The DNA of the CDR3 is TGTGCCATCACCGGACAGGGGTCCGCGGATAGCAATCAGCCCCAGCATTTT.

This clone was seen a handful of times. This rearrangement joins TRBV5-4 to TRBJ2-2, with TRBD2 as a possible D gene (5 bases). Germline V CDR1 and CDR2: SGHNT, YYREEE (reference sequence). The CDR3 covers 14 residues. Trimming removed 5 bases from V and 1 base from J, with 9 bases in between. CDR3 bases: TGTGCCAGCAGAACCCGGGGGAACACCGGGGAGCTGTTTTTT. Amino acids: CASRTRGNTGELFF.

V usage is TRBV4-1 and J usage is TRBJ1-1; no reliable D call. The CDR3 is 14 residues long. Germline V CDR1 and CDR2: MGHRA, YSYEKL. V shed 0 bases and J shed 4 bases, with 9 bases lying between them. CDR3 amino acids: CASSQDSPITEAFF. CDR3 in DNA: TGCGCCAGCAGCCAAGATTCCCCTATCACTGAAGCTTTCTTT.

This clone came up a few times. This chain uses TRBV5-1 with TRBJ2-3; 8 positions agree with TRBD2. J gave up 2 bases and V 4 bases, and 9 bases lay outside the gene matches. This CDR3 is built from 16 residues. CDR1 is SGHRS and CDR2 is YFSETQ in the germline V gene. The CDR3: CASSPGTSSTTDTQYF. As DNA, the CDR3 is TGCGCCAGCAGCCCGGGGACTAGTAGCACCACAGATACGCAGTATTTT.

The chain is built from TRBV19 and TRBJ2-7; TRBD1 matches at 9 bases. Germline assignment: CDR1 LNHDA and CDR2 SQIVND (reference sequence). J gave up 2 bases and V 8 bases, and 10 bases lay outside the gene matches. CDR3 size: 15 residues. The CDR3 reads CASAVTGTGTYEQYF. DNA for the CDR3: TGTGCCAGTGCAGTGACCGGGACAGGGACCTACGAGCAGTACTTC.

DNA for the CDR3: TGTGCCACTGCAGGGGGCCAGAGGGGCTACACCTTC. It is translated as CATAGGQRGYTF. This chain joins TRBV2 and TRBJ1-2; 8 nucleotides agree with TRBD1. V shed 10 bases and J 8 bases; nucleotides not matched to a gene: 9. CDR3 size: 12 residues. Germline V CDR1 and CDR2: SNHLY, FYNNEI. Based on the CDR3 plus reference TRBV2 and TRBJ1-2, the full variable domain is EPEVTQTPSHQVTQMGQEVILRCVPISNHLYFYWYRQILGQKVEFLVSFYNNEISEKSEIFDDQFSVERPDGSNFTLKIRSTKLEDSAMYFCATAGGQRGYTFGSGTRLTVV.

This clone was found a few times. The chain carries TRBV2 and TRBJ1-6; tentative D call: TRBD1 (5 bases). Per the germline V gene, CDR1 is SNHLY and CDR2 is FYNNEI. The CDR3 contains 18 residues. V lost 4 bases, J lost 6 bases, and 22 bases lay in between. CDR3 nucleotides: TGTGCCAGCAGTGCTACTAGCCCAGGGATATCACGTAATTCACCCCTCCACTTT. It is translated as CASSATSPGISRNSPLHF.

This clone was seen more than once but under ten times. The chain combines TRBV2 with TRBJ1-3, with 7 positions matching TRBD1. V was pared by 5 bases and J by 2 bases, with 0 bases of the junction left unmatched. CDR1 and CDR2 (germline): SNHLY, FYNNEI. This CDR3 comprises 13 residues. The CDR3 reads CASSTGAGNTIYF. CDR3 bases: TGTGCCAGCAGTACAGGGGCTGGAAACACCATATATTTT. Full variable domain (outside the CDR3, taken from reference TRBV2 and TRBJ1-3): EPEVTQTPSHQVTQMGQEVILRCVPISNHLYFYWYRQILGQKVEFLVSFYNNEISEKSEIFDDQFSVERPDGSNFTLKIRSTKLEDSAMYFCASSTGAGNTIYFGEGSWLTVV.

A few counts support this clone. V gene TRBV5-4 combines with J gene TRBJ2-7; 7 nucleotides match TRBD1. V trimming: 0 bases; J trimming: 4 bases; junction bases outside the gene matches: 7. The CDR3 has 15 residues. CDR1 SGHNT and CDR2 YYREEE come from the germline V gene (reference sequence). The CDR3 is CASSLARDSTYEQYF. In DNA form, the CDR3 reads TGTGCCAGCAGCTTGGCCAGGGACAGTACTTACGAGCAGTACTTC.

The genes are TRBV19 and TRBJ2-3, with TRBD1 matching over 9 bases. V lost 5 bases to trimming and J lost 4 bases; unmatched junction nucleotides: 4. The germline V gene has CDR1 LNHDA and CDR2 SQIVND (reference sequence). This CDR3 has 14 amino acids. In nucleotides, the CDR3 is TGTGCCAGTAGTTCCGGACAGGGGTCAGATACGCAGTATTTT. Translated: CASSSGQGSDTQYF. Full variable domain (missing parts from reference TRBV19 and TRBJ2-3): DGGITQSPKYLFRKEGQNVTLSCEQNLNHDAMYWYRQDPGQGLRLIYYSQIVNDFQKGDIAEGYSVSREKKESFPLTVTSAQKNPTAFYLCASSSGQGSDTQYFGPGTRLTVL.

CDR3 residues: CASSSSGADTGELFF. CDR3 coding DNA: TGTGCCAGCAGCTCCAGCGGGGCAGACACCGGGGAGCTGTTTTTT. The V gene is TRBV11-3, the J gene TRBJ2-2; 7 nucleotides line up with TRBD2. V gave up 4 bases and J gave up 3 bases; unmatched junction bases: 5. CDR1 and CDR2 from the germline V gene are SGHNT and YENEEA. The CDR3 length is 15 residues. Full variable domain (outside the CDR3, taken from reference TRBV11-3 and TRBJ2-2): EAGVVQSPRYKIIEKKQPVAFWCNPISGHNTLYWYLQNLGQGPELLIRYENEEAVDDSQLPKDRFSAERLKGVDSTLKIQPAELGDSAVYLCASSSSGADTGELFFGEGSRLTVL.

The chain uses TRBV27 and TRBJ2-7; 9 bases align to TRBD2. This CDR3 contains 14 residues. In germline, CDR1 is MNHEY, CDR2 SMNVEV (reference sequence). V shed 3 bases, J shed 4 bases, and the junction held 4 bases outside the gene matches. The DNA for the CDR3 is TGTGCCAGCAGTTTTGGCGGGAGGGTTTACGAGCAGTACTTC. Amino acids: CASSFGGRVYEQYF.

The rearrangement uses TRBV7-3 and TRBJ2-7, with 8 bases fitting TRBD2. The CDR3 length is 15 residues. The germline CDR1 and CDR2 sequences are SGHTA and FQGTGA. Trimming took 5 bases from V and 6 from J; bases not matched to a gene: 12. CDR3 amino acids: CASSPWGTRGGEQYF. The CDR3 DNA sequence: TGTGCCAGCAGCCCCTGGGGGACTAGGGGAGGCGAGCAGTACTTC.

This clone was recorded a few times. This chain uses TRBV19 with TRBJ2-3, with 7 bases aligning to TRBD2. In germline, CDR1 is LNHDA, CDR2 SQIVND (reference sequence). The ends lost 3 bases at V and 2 bases at J; junction bases unmatched: 2. The CDR3 spans 14 residues. CDR3: CASSIGGYTDTQYF. In DNA, the CDR3 is TGTGCCAGTAGTATCGGGGGGTACACAGATACGCAGTATTTT.

V gene TRBV9 combines with J gene TRBJ1-2; the match to TRBD1 covers 8 bases. V shed 4 bases and J 2 bases; nucleotides not matched to a gene: 4. Germline V gene data show CDR1 as SGDLS and CDR2 as YYNGEE. The CDR3 runs 14 residues. Written as DNA, the CDR3 is TGTGCCAGCAGCCCCCGGACAGGGAACTATGGCTACACCTTC. Its translation: CASSPRTGNYGYTF.

This clone has only a few counts. The J gene is TRBJ1-5, the V gene TRBV28; no clear D gene. Germline V CDR1 and CDR2: MDHEN, SYDVKM. This CDR3 contains 16 residues. Trimming removed 0 bases at V and 2 bases at J, with 11 bases between. The CDR3 is CASSLWGSLGNQPQHF. CDR3 nucleotides: TGTGCCAGCAGTTTATGGGGCTCTCTGGGCAATCAGCCCCAGCATTTT.

This chain links TRBV28 with TRBJ1-3; D gene unclear. CDR1 and CDR2 (germline): MDHEN, SYDVKM. Trimming cost V 5 bases and J 4 bases, with 9 bases left between them. This CDR3 has 13 residues. CDR3 bases: TGTGCCAGCAGTCCCACGCGAGGAAACACCATATATTTT. It codes for CASSPTRGNTIYF.

V and J are TRBV4-1 and TRBJ2-3, with 7 bases aligning to TRBD1. CDR3 length: 20 residues. J lost 0 bases, V lost 1 base, and 16 bases had no gene match. Per germline, CDR1 MGHRA and CDR2 YSYEKL. In DNA form, the CDR3 reads TGCGCCAGCAGCCAAGTTGCCCCACTCCTACCGGGACAGAGCACAGATACGCAGTATTTT. Protein sequence: CASSQVAPLLPGQSTDTQYF.

The J gene is TRBJ1-1, the V gene TRBV4-1; D possibly corresponds to TRBD1 (6 bases). The CDR3 runs to 15 residues. V gave up 0 bases and J gave up 5 bases, with 13 bases separating them. The germline gives CDR1 MGHRA, CDR2 YSYEKL. The DNA for the CDR3 is TGCGCCAGCAGCCAAGATCAGGGGCCGGGAACTGAAGCTTTCTTT. Amino acid sequence: CASSQDQGPGTEAFF.

This clone was seen only a few times. The chain employs TRBV6-5 and TRBJ2-7, with 11 nucleotides matching TRBD2. The CDR3 has 16 amino acids. The V gene's germline CDR1 is MNHEY and CDR2 SVGAGI. V shed 0 bases and J 6 bases; nucleotides not matched to a gene: 7. The CDR3 region is CASSYSASGRKGEQYF. The CDR3 nucleotides read TGTGCCAGCAGTTACTCGGCTAGCGGGAGGAAGGGCGAGCAGTACTTC.

V usage is TRBV5-1 and J usage is TRBJ2-2, with TRBD1 matching over 8 bases. The CDR3 covers 15 residues. Germline V gene data show CDR1 as SGHRS and CDR2 as YFSETQ. After removal of 4 bases from V and 6 bases from J, the junction contained 8 bases not matched to a gene. The CDR3 reads CASSRSTGGPGELFF. The CDR3 bases are TGCGCCAGCAGCAGAAGTACAGGGGGTCCCGGGGAGCTGTTTTTT.

This clone occurred a few times. V is TRBV7-6 and J is TRBJ1-2, with a tentative D call TRBD1 (6 bases). This CDR3 spans 17 amino acids. The germline V and J ends were trimmed by 1 base and 6 bases, with 21 bases remaining between them. Germline loops: CDR1 SGHVS, CDR2 FNYEAQ. CDR3 loop: CASSLVSTARGSNGYTF. As DNA, the CDR3 is TGTGCCAGCAGCTTAGTCTCCACCGCCAGGGGATCGAATGGCTACACCTTC.